This T cell receptor (beta chain) was captured in a study of long-term antiretroviral therapy in people with HIV (dated by TCRdb to 2022 to 2024). Regarding the research as a whole: The earliest samples were collected approximately a decade before the 2015 WHO recommendation for immediate ART, a period when ART was typically delayed until CD4 counts fell. A retrospective serial study tested whether changes in peripheral blood TRB repertoire composition and diversity were associated with ART initiation and durable HIV suppression. A total of around 190 cryopreserved PBMC samples came from 30 or so adults with confirmed HIV infection and were collected serially over a mean of roughly six years (range 1-12). About 35% of the 30 participants with HIV were female. Test extractions of a monoclonal T-cell line alongside fewer than 40 polyclonal samples showed no cross-contamination during QIAcube processing.

The immunoSEQ hsTCRB v3.0 assay was used at survey level resolution for TRB variable region sequencing. TRB sequencing targeted a depth of about 40,000-55,000 T-cell genomes per sample. TRB libraries were pooled and sequenced on an Illumina MiSeq using a v3 150-cycle kit. In the paper's pipeline: Analysis of repertoires was carried out in R inside a reproducible Nextflow workflow spanning QC, data transformation and analysis. LymphoSeq2, an R package for exploring AIRR-Seq data, was used to implement custom analyses. A handful of samples that produced fewer than 5000 total TRB sequences were removed, so 190 or so HIV repertoires were analyzed. Among the roughly 200 retained HIV repertoires, about 57 were collected before ART initiation and around 130 were collected after ART initiation. Each repertoire was downsampled to 5000 TRB nucleotide sequences, and summary statistics were averaged across 100 downsampling iterations. Only TRB sequences with CDR3 regions of at least seven amino acids were retained for analysis. Diversity was assessed using a clonality score derived from Shannon entropy and using the Gini coefficient. In the repertoire networks, any two of the top 5000 CDR3 amino acid sequences were connected whenever the two sequences differed by an edit distance of one. For TRB CDR3 amino acid sequences, antigen specificity groups and MHC restriction were predicted with GLIPH2. Known CMV, EBV, HIV or tissue antigen associations were flagged by matching CDR3 amino acid sequences against VDJdb and McPAS-TCR. Pre-ART, post-ART and control groups were compared with Wilcoxon signed-rank tests and Holm-Bonferroni correction. TCRdb took this table from immuneACCESS and kept in-frame rearrangements with V and J called. Such tables lack part of the clones; where checked against another copy, unresolved V genes explain under half of the gap, and the rest is unexplained. For V, J and clone size, that table is used; D and trimming come from the DNA. This sample comprises about 34,000 clones, 94% of them detected only once. The ten biggest clones cover 3% to 4% of the sample.

Participants were included only if at least one PBMC sample before ART initiation and at least two post-ART samples were available. All participants with HIV were treated in the United States of America. Cryopreserved samples of about 0.9-11 million PBMC were thawed and washed before DNA extraction. At the time of the earliest PBMC sample, participants with HIV were aged between about 20 and 55 years. Each participant contributed PBMC samples from 1-4 timepoints before ART initiation and 2-8 timepoints after ART initiation, with a median of 7 samples. For every participant, serial HIV viral load, CD4+ T-cell count, ART history and demographic data were obtained. Using a Qiagen kit on a QIAcube, genomic DNA was extracted from unsorted PBMC, with samples processed in batches of 12. Results the study describes overall, beyond this receptor: Because pre-ART samples had limited cell numbers, profiling was done on unsorted PBMC rather than on sorted CD4+ and CD8+ T cells. The samples span the years 2004 to 2017, and the ART regimens used may be less effective than current regimens. At every time point, the repertoire was dominated by expanded TRB clones first identified before ART initiation, although this dominance fluctuated and, in many PLHIV, declined after ART. Owing to limited PBMC availability, only the TCR beta chain was sequenced, without alpha chain pairing. Inferences about post-ART repertoire changes are limited because no data were available on ART adherence, viral resistance or therapy changes. CDR3 length ranges in HIV repertoires were narrower than in controls, and network structure suggested an antigen-experienced repertoire with only a slight naive shift after ART. Starting ART was linked to a significant rise in TRB diversity, yet even after long-term ART the diversity remained significantly lower than in transplant donor controls.

About this clone: Its recognized antigen is unknown. No base-level quality is on record; no much larger clone is a single base apart.

The germline V gene gives CDR1 as SGHTA and CDR2 as FQGTGA. From the cysteine through the phenylalanine, the CDR3 covers 16 amino acids. Only CDR3 DNA remains: 48 bases, in frame from the first base. V was cut back by 2 bases and J by 2 bases, leaving a gap of 15 bases between them. This sequence uses TRBV7-3 and TRBJ2-5; no confident D gene assignment can be made. This specimen consisted of unsorted PBMCs, obtained 5 to 5.5 years after starting antiretroviral therapy. The clonotype originates from a woman between 45 and 65 years old with HIV. The CDR3 region reads CASSLDRETSQETQYF. The DNA sequence reads TGTGCCAGCAGCTTAGATAGAGAGACGTCTCAAGAGACCCAGTACTTC.